The 21 T cell receptor beta chains listed next were all sequenced from one sample in a study of PD-L1 blockade in urothelial cancer. Clones were read by immunoSEQ multiplex PCR, and TCRdb kept only the in-frame ones, dropping some. The sample has roughly 41,000 clones, under 90% seen once. The material sequenced was PBMCs, taken around atezolizumab (anti-PD-L1) treatment. Receptors were obtained from a man between 60 and 70 years old with urothelial cancer.

The chain uses TRBV2 and TRBJ1-5, with D maybe TRBD1 (6 bases). Germline CDR1 and CDR2: SNHLY and FYNNEI. The CDR3 sequence is 14 residues long. V was clipped by 6 bases and J by 6 bases, with 15 bases between them. This chain's CDR3 is CASSWDILGQPQHF. The CDR3 DNA reads TGTGCCAGCAGCTGGGACATCTTGGGTCAGCCCCAGCATTTT.

This clone was recorded once. The chain has TRBV5-6 and TRBJ1-6; D gene ambiguous. The ends were cut back, 1 base at V and 0 bases at J, with 8 bases in the middle. CDR1 and CDR2 from the germline V gene are SGHDT and YYEEEE. This CDR3 region has 16 residues. CDR3 protein: CASSLFYSSYNSPLHF. CDR3 nucleotides: TGTGCCAGCAGCTTGTTTTACAGCTCCTATAATTCACCCCTCCACTTT.

This chain links TRBV9 with TRBJ1-5, with 10 bases matching TRBD1. V dropped 3 bases and J dropped 5; count of bases not matched to a gene: 5. Looked up from germline, CDR1 is SGDLS and CDR2 is YYNGEE. This CDR3 is 15 amino acids long. CDR3 sequence (DNA): TGTGCCAGCAGCGGATCCGGGACAGGGGATCAGCCCCAGCATTTT. Its translation: CASSGSGTGDQPQHF.

The J gene is TRBJ1-6, the V gene TRBV11-3; D gene ambiguous. Germline V gene data show CDR1 as SGHNT and CDR2 as YENEEA. Between the trimmed V and J ends, which lost 0 bases and 10 bases, there was a span of 7 bases. The length of the CDR3 is 13 residues. CDR3 in amino acids: CASSLDGESPLHF. CDR3 sequence (DNA): TGTGCCAGCAGCTTAGACGGGGAATCACCCCTCCACTTT.

V is TRBV5-6 and J is TRBJ2-7, with D possibly called TRBD1 or TRBD2 (5 bases each). The length of the CDR3 is 13 residues. CDR1 SGHDT and CDR2 YYEEEE come from the germline V gene. V lost 4 bases and J lost 6, with 14 bases in between. The CDR3 bases are TGTGCCAGCAGCCTGGGACCTTCAGGCGAGCAGTACTTC. It yields the protein CASSLGPSGEQYF. Full variable domain (rest looked up from reference TRBV5-6 and TRBJ2-7): DAGVTQSPTHLIKTRGQQVTLRCSPKSGHDTVSWYQQALGQGPQFIFQYYEEEERQRGNFPDRFSGHQFPNYSSELNVNALLLGDSALYLCASSLGPSGEQYFGPGTRLTVT.

The rearrangement uses TRBV13 and TRBJ1-1; D unclear. V shed 5 bases and J shed 1 base, with 11 bases lying between them. Germline assignment: CDR1 PRHDT and CDR2 FYEKMQ (reference sequence). CDR3 size: 14 residues. In nucleotides, the CDR3 is TGTGCCAGCAGCATTCTCGGGAAGAACACTGAAGCTTTCTTT. This codes for CASSILGKNTEAFF.

The J gene is TRBJ2-7, the V gene TRBV5-5; maybe TRBD2 (6 bases). V dropped 1 base and J dropped 3 bases, with 23 bases sitting between them. This CDR3 has 18 amino acids. Looked up from germline, CDR1 is SGHKS and CDR2 is YYEKEE (reference sequence). The CDR3 region is CASSLTRAEAGVNYEQYF. The CDR3, as DNA: TGTGCCAGCAGCTTGACCCGGGCCGAAGCGGGCGTGAACTACGAGCAGTACTTC.

The chain joins TRBV5-6 to TRBJ2-3; 10 bases are shared with TRBD2. This CDR3 has 17 amino acids. Germline CDR1 reads SGHDT; CDR2 reads YYEEEE. The V gene end was trimmed by 0 bases and the J gene end by 0 bases; junction bases not matched to a gene: 4. CDR3 in DNA: TGTGCCAGCAGCTTGGAGCTTAGCGGGGGGAGCACAGATACGCAGTATTTT. Encoded protein: CASSLELSGGSTDTQYF.

V and J are TRBV5-4 and TRBJ2-3; 7 bases align to TRBD1. The CDR3 is 14 residues long. CDR1 is SGHNT, CDR2 YYREEE, per germline (reference sequence). The J segment lost 3 bases and the V segment lost 4 bases, leaving 5 bases of the junction unmatched. CDR3 nucleotides: TGTGCCAGCAGCCAACAACAGGGGACAGATACGCAGTATTTT. Translated, it gives CASSQQQGTDTQYF. The entire variable domain, with the rest obtained from reference TRBV5-4 and TRBJ2-3, is as follows: ETGVTQSPTHLIKTRGQQVTLRCSSQSGHNTVSWYQQALGQGPQFIFQYYREEENGRGNFPPRFSGLQFPNYSSELNVNALELDDSALYLCASSQQQGTDTQYFGPGTRLTVL.

The rearrangement uses TRBV6-6 and TRBJ2-3; a possible D gene is TRBD1 (5 bases). The V and J ends lost 5 bases and 2 bases respectively, with 14 bases between them. CDR3 size: 15 residues. Germline V gives CDR1 MNHNY, CDR2 SVGAGI (reference sequence). The CDR3 nucleotides are TGTGCCAGCAGTCCCCCGTCGACAGTCACAGATACGCAGTATTTT. Translating gives CASSPPSTVTDTQYF.

Details on this clone: Other DNA sequences in this specimen translate into the identical CDR3. The V and J genes are TRBV30 and TRBJ1-2; a weak D match, TRBD1 (5 bases). Germline-derived CDR1 and CDR2 are GTSNPN and SVGIG (reference sequence). Trimming removed 0 bases from V and 8 bases from J, with 7 bases in between. The length of the CDR3 is 11 residues. The CDR3 DNA reads as TGTGCCTGGAGTGTACGGGGGGGCTACACCTTC. Translating gives CAWSVRGGYTF.

The V call is TRBV11-2, the J call TRBJ2-1; TRBD2 matches at 11 bases. The CDR3 is made up of 15 amino acids. The ends lost 0 bases at V and 6 bases at J; junction bases unmatched: 1. Germline-derived CDR1 and CDR2 are SGHAT and FQNNGV. The DNA for the CDR3 is TGTGCCAGCAGCTTAGATCTAGCGGGGGGCAATGAGCAGTTCTTC. Protein sequence: CASSLDLAGGNEQFF.

This clone was observed a handful of times. The chain recombines TRBV10-3 with TRBJ1-1; D is unclear. The V and J ends lost 3 bases and 2 bases respectively, with 10 bases between them. CDR1 and CDR2 from the germline V gene are ENHRY and SYGVKD. There are 14 residues in the CDR3. Here the CDR3 reads CAISELKSNTEAFF. CDR3 in DNA: TGTGCCATCAGTGAACTAAAATCAAACACTGAAGCTTTCTTT.

The rearrangement uses TRBV10-3 and TRBJ1-5, with D perhaps TRBD1 (5 bases). The CDR3 totals 15 residues. V lost 6 bases and J 0 bases, leaving 12 bases between the germline ends. The germline gives CDR1 ENHRY, CDR2 SYGVKD. In DNA, the CDR3 is TGTGCCATCAGCGCCCAGGGAAATAGCAATCAGCCCCAGCATTTT. This translates into CAISAQGNSNQPQHF.

The chain couples TRBV6-5 to TRBJ1-2; D ambiguous. Germline assignment: CDR1 MNHEY and CDR2 SVGAGI. V was cut by 2 bases and J by 8 bases, with 18 bases left in between. CDR3 length: 15 residues. CDR3 bases: TGTGCCAGCAGTTACACCGGGGTCCACTCAGGAGGCTACACCTTC. Protein product: CASSYTGVHSGGYTF.

The rearrangement joins TRBV5-1 to TRBJ2-7; D might be TRBD1 (5 bases). Trimming removed 3 bases from V and 3 bases from J, with 10 bases in between. The CDR3 runs to 13 residues. The germline gives CDR1 SGHRS, CDR2 YFSETQ. CDR3 residues: CASSSGPSYEQYF. CDR3 coding DNA: TGCGCCAGCAGCTCAGGGCCTAGCTACGAGCAGTACTTC.

V usage is TRBV7-2 and J usage is TRBJ2-1, with 7 bases fitting TRBD1. V trimming: 4 bases; J trimming: 13 bases; junction bases outside the gene matches: 13. CDR1 is SGHTA, CDR2 FQGNSA, per germline. The CDR3 has 14 residues. CDR3 nucleotide sequence: TGTGCCAGCAGCTCCTCCACCTTGGGGACAGCCCAGTTCTTC. Amino acids: CASSSSTLGTAQFF.

This rearrangement joins TRBV14 to TRBJ2-5, with TRBD1 as a possible D gene (5 bases). The CDR3 totals 16 residues. Trimming shortened V by 4 bases and J by 7 bases, and 22 bases separated the two germline ends. Germline CDR1 SGHDN, CDR2 FVKESK. CDR3 in amino acids: CASSPLIAGPKRTQYF. CDR3 in DNA: TGTGCCAGCAGCCCTCTTATTGCAGGGCCAAAAAGGACCCAGTACTTC. Together with reference TRBV14 and TRBJ2-5, the CDR3 gives the full variable domain: EAGVTQFPSHSVIEKGQTVTLRCDPISGHDNLYWYRRVMGKEIKFLLHFVKESKQDESGMPNNRFLAERTGGTYSTLKVQPAELEDSGVYFCASSPLIAGPKRTQYFGPGTRLLVL.

V gene TRBV6-1 combines with J gene TRBJ1-4; TRBD1 might be the D (6 bases). Trimming left V 3 bases short and J 12 bases short, with 17 bases between. This CDR3 has 14 residues. CDR1 is MNHNS and CDR2 is SASEGT in the germline V gene. The CDR3: CASSDRGSPRELFF. The CDR3 DNA is TGTGCCAGCAGTGACAGGGGTTCCCCGAGGGAACTGTTTTTT.

V and J are TRBV10-3 and TRBJ2-7; 7 positions match TRBD1. Germline CDR1 reads ENHRY; CDR2 reads SYGVKD. The CDR3 runs 14 residues. V lost 6 bases, J lost 0 bases, and 5 bases stayed unmatched. CDR3 coding DNA: TGTGCCATCAGGAGGACAGGACTCTCCTACGAGCAGTACTTC. It specifies CAIRRTGLSYEQYF.

CDR3 nucleotide sequence: TGTGCCAGCAGCCACTATAACACCGGGGAGCTGTTTTTT. Translated: CASSHYNTGELFF. The J gene is TRBJ2-2, the V gene TRBV4-2; D gene unclear. Germline V gene lookup returns CDR1 LGHNA and CDR2 YNFKEQ. The CDR3 loop spans 13 amino acids. V was cut by 3 bases and J by 2 bases, with 4 bases left in between.